The text below deals with one T cell receptor (beta chain). The data belong to a study of T cells expressing NK-cell markers. TCRdb re-analyzed the 5' RACE reads; it lists each CDR3 protein once, without DNA. The repertoire table contains some 500,000 distinct CDR3 sequences. CDR3 length: 15 residues. Germline V gives CDR1 DFQATT, CDR2 SNEGSKA (reference sequence). V gene TRBV20-1 combines with J gene TRBJ2-5; TCRdb reports TRBD1, a call that lacks DNA to check it against. Input material: blood T cells: a sorted CD56 or NKG2C T cell subset, CD4+ or CD8+ T cells, or bulk PBMC T cells (not recorded which). This TCR was sampled from a woman between 50 and 59 years old in good health. The CDR3 reads CSAGPRVPMGETQYF.